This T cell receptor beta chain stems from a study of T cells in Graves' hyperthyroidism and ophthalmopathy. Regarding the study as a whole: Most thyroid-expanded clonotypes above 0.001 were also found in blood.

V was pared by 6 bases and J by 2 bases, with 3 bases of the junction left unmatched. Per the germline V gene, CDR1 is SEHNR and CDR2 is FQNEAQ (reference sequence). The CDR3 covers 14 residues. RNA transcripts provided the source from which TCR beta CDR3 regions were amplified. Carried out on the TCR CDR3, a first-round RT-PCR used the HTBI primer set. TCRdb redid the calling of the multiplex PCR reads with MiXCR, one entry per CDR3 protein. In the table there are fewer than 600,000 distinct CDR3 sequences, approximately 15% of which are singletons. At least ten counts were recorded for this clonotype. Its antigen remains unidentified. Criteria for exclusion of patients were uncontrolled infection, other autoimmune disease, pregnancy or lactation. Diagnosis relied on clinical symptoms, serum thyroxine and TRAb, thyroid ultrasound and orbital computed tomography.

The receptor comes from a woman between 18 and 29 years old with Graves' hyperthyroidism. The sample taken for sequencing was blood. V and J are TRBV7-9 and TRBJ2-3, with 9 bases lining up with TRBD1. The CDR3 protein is CASSWDRDTDTQYF. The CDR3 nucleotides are TGTGCCAGCAGTTGGGACAGGGACACAGATACGCAGTATTTT.